This TCR beta chain emerged from a study of spatial heterogeneity in lung cancer. Background on the study: Raw sequencing reads included, on average, more than 8.5 appearances of each unique TCR and UMI combination.

TCRdb fed the 5' RACE reads into MiXCR, producing one record per CDR3 protein. Among tens of thousands of distinct CDR3 sequences, under 5.5% were seen once, and the ten largest hold about 35%. This clonotype was found many times. The CDR3 runs to 12 residues. V dropped 7 bases and J dropped 0 bases, with 7 bases sitting between them. Germline lookup yields CDR1 MNHEY and CDR2 SVGEGT. Time point here: sample taken at primary tumor resection. The study sequenced unsorted whole RNA from tumor, nontumor lung or frozen PBMC. The TCR originated in a male donor with early-stage non-small cell lung cancer. The sequenced sample was PBMCs, obtained at surgery. The chain joins TRBV6-2 or TRBV6-3 to TRBJ2-7, with D perhaps matching TRBD2 (6 bases). This CDR3 is CASKDYSYEQYF. The CDR3 DNA reads as TGTGCCAGCAAGGACTACTCCTACGAGCAGTACTTC.